What follows is one T cell receptor (beta chain) and its context. Its antigen is not known. CDR1 is SGHTA and CDR2 is FQGNSA in the germline V gene. The CDR3 has 14 amino acids. This record belongs to a study of cytomegalovirus exposure and HLA in healthy donors. In the study overall: Out of 170 million or so T cells, an earlier analysis found 117 million unique TCR beta sequences in total. The Caucasian-associated ancestry cluster contained 81% of the approximately 430 genotyped donors.

The PCR used 60 Vbeta and 13 Jbeta primers. TCRdb's copy holds only in-frame clones and misses some; the assay was immunoSEQ multiplex PCR. The data hold 150,000 to 200,000 clones, with over 70% observed a single time. The study, taken as a whole, reports: TRBV6-2, TRBV6-3 and some other V segments were excluded as indistinguishable.

The sequence was obtained from a female donor in good health and CMV-seronegative. This chain joins TRBV7-2 and TRBJ2-5; 11 bases fit TRBD1. The J call is in doubt because the DNA end fits TRBJ2-7 better. Sequencing was carried out using PBMCs. The CDR3 coding sequence is TGTGCCAGCAGCTCCAGGACAGGGGGCCACGAGCAGTACTTC. Translated: CASSSRTGGHEQYF.